This T cell receptor (beta chain) was captured in a study of shared T cell receptors in the human thymus. The data were produced by immunoSEQ multiplex PCR, yet TCRdb's version contains in-frame clones alone and is incomplete. The sample records 500,000 to 750,000 clones, around nine tenths being singletons. V trimming: 1 base; J trimming: 4 bases; junction bases outside the gene matches: 3. The CDR3 loop spans 15 amino acids. The germline V gene has CDR1 SGHRS and CDR2 YFSETQ. These same data were also listed under a study on human thymus T cells.

The clonotype originates from a boy less than two years old with a congenital heart defect. The sequencing input was thymocytes. The chain links TRBV5-1 to TRBJ2-2; TRBD1 agrees at 8 bases. In DNA, the CDR3 is TGCGCCAGCAGCTTGCGGACAGGGCCCACCGGGGAGCTGTTTTTT. This gives the protein CASSLRTGPTGELFF. Supplemented by reference TRBV5-1 and TRBJ2-2, the full variable domain reads KAGVTQTPRYLIKTRGQQVTLSCSPISGHRSVSWYQQTPGQGLQFLFEYFSETQRNKGNFPGRFSGRQFSNSRSEMNVSTLELGDSALYLCASSLRTGPTGELFFGEGSRLTVL.